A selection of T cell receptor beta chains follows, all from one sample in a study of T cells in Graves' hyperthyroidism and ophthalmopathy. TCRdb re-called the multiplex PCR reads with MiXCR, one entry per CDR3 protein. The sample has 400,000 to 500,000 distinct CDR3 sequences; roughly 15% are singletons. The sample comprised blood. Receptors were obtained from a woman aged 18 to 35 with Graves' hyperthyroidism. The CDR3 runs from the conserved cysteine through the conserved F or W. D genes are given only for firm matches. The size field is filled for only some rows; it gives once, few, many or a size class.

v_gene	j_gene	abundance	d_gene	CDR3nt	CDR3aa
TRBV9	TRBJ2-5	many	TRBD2	TGTGCCAGCAGCGTAGTGCCTAGCGGTGAGACCCAGTACTTC	CASSVVPSGETQYF
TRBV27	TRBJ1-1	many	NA	TGTGCCAGCAGTTACTTAAGAGGGAACACTGAAGCTTTCTTT	CASSYLRGNTEAFF
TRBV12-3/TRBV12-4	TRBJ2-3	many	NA	TGTGCCAGCAGCCAACATTCTAGCATCGGAACAGATACGCAGTATTTT	CASSQHSSIGTDTQYF
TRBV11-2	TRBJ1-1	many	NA	TGTGCCAGCAGCTTAGCCGCAGGGACCACTGAAGCTTTCTTT	CASSLAAGTTEAFF
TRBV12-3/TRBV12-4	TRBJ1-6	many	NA	TGTGCCAGCAGTCCTCGACCACATTCACCCCTCCACTTT	CASSPRPHSPLHF
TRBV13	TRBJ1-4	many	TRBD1	TGTGCCAGCAGCGAGAACAGGGGTGTCGGGCCAACTAATGAAAAACTGTTTTTT	CASSENRGVGPTNEKLFF
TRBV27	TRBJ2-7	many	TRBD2	TGTGCCAGCAGTTTATCGATAGCGGGGACCCACGAGCAGTACTTC	CASSLSIAGTHEQYF
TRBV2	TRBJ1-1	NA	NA	TGTGCCAGCAGCGTCCAAGAGGGCACTGAAGCTTTCTTT	CASSVQEGTEAFF
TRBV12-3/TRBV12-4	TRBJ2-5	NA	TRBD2	TGTGCCAGCAGTCCACTAGCGGGAGGGGTGTACCAAGAGACCCAGTACTTC	CASSPLAGGVYQETQYF
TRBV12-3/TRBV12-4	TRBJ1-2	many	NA	TGTGCCAGCAGCGGACTCGGGTACGGGAGCTATGGCTACACCTTC	CASSGLGYGSYGYTF
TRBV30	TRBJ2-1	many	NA	TGTGCCTGGAAGGGGAAATTCTCCTACAATGAGCAGTTCTTC	CAWKGKFSYNEQFF
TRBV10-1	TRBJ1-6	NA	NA	TGCGCCAGCAGTGACCCGGGACGCTCCTATAATTCACCCCTCCACTTT	CASSDPGRSYNSPLHF
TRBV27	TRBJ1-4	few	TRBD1	TGTGCCAGCAGTGACACTCCGGGACAGGGTGATGAAAAACTGTTTTTT	CASSDTPGQGDEKLFF
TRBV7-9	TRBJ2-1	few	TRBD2	TGTGCCAGCAGTAGGACTAGCGGGATCGATGAGCAGTTCTTC	CASSRTSGIDEQFF
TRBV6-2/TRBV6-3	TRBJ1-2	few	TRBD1	TGTGCCAGCAGTTACTCGGGACAGGCCAACTATGGCTACACCTTC	CASSYSGQANYGYTF
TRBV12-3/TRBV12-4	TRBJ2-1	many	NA	TGTGCCAGCGTCCGGGACTCTACCTACAATGAGCAGTTCTTC	CASVRDSTYNEQFF
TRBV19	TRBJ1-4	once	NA	TGTGCCAGTAGTAAGTGGGACGCTAATGAAAAACTGTTTTTT	CASSKWDANEKLFF
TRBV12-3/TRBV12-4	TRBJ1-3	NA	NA	TGTGCCAGCAGTTTAGAGGTACAGGCCTCTGGAAACACCATATATTTT	CASSLEVQASGNTIYF
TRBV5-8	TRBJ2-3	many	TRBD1	TGTGCCAGCAGCTTCCCTAAGGTTGACAGGGAGCCCCGCACAGATACGCAGTATTTT	CASSFPKVDREPRTDTQYF
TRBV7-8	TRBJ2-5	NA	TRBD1	TGTGCCAGCAGCCGGGACAGGGGGCGAAGGGAGACCCAGTACTTC	CASSRDRGRRETQYF
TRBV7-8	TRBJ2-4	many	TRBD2	TGTGCCAGCAGCGCTACGACACTAGCGGGAGGCGTTCAGTACTTC	CASSATTLAGGVQYF
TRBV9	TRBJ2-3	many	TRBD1	TGTGCCAGCAGCCGACAGGGAGCGGACACAGATACGCAGTATTTT	CASSRQGADTDTQYF
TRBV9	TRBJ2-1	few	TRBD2	TGTGCCAGCAGCGAGGGGACTAGCGGTAAGGTTTACAATGAGCAGTTCTTC	CASSEGTSGKVYNEQFF
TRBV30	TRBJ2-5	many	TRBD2	TGTGCCTGGATAGCGGGAGGCCGGAAGACCCAGTACTTC	CAWIAGGRKTQYF
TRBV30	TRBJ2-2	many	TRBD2	TGTGCCTGGAGTTTAGCGGGAGGTAGCGCCGGGGAGCTGTTTTTT	CAWSLAGGSAGELFF
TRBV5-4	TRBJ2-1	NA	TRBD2	TGTGCCAGCAGCTTGTGGGGGGGCAATGAGCAGTTCTTC	CASSLWGGNEQFF
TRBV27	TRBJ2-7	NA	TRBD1	TGTGCCAGTACGACGGACAGGAACTACGAGCAGTACTTC	CASTTDRNYEQYF
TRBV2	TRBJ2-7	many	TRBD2	TGTGCCTCTAACGGGGGGGGCTCCTACGAGCAGTACTTC	CASNGGGSYEQYF
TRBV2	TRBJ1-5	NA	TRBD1	TGTGCCAGCAGGGGAGACAGGGGAGACAATCAGCCCCAGCATTTT	CASRGDRGDNQPQHF
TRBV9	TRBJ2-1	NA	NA	TGTGCCAGCAGCGTTAGCGGAGGAGGGTACAATGAGCAGTTCTTC	CASSVSGGGYNEQFF
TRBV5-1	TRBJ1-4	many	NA	TGCGCCAGCAGCACCGGGGCCACAACTAATGAAAAACTGTTTTTT	CASSTGATTNEKLFF
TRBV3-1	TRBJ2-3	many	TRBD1	TGTGCCAGCAGCCGTCTGCTACCCGGGACAGGCACAGATACGCAGTATTTT	CASSRLLPGTGTDTQYF
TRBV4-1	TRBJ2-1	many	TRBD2	TGCGCCAGCAGCCAAGAAGCTAGCGGGGCTTCCTACAATGAGCAGTTCTTC	CASSQEASGASYNEQFF
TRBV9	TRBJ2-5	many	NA	TGTGCCAGCAGCGTAGCAGGAACCTTTGGACAGCCTGCTGGAGAGACCCAGTACTTC	CASSVAGTFGQPAGETQYF
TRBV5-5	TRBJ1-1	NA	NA	TGTGCCAGCAGCTGGGGGGGCCAAGGGGGTGAAGCTTTCTTT	CASSWGGQGGEAFF
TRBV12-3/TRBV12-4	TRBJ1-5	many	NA	TGTGCCAGCAGTCGCAGACCGGATCAGCCCCAGCATTTT	CASSRRPDQPQHF
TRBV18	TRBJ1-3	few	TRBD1	TGTGCCAGCTCACCGGGACAGGGTGGAAACACCATATATTTT	CASSPGQGGNTIYF
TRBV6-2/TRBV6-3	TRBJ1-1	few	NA	TGTGCCAGCAGAGACAGGTGGTCCGTGAACACTGAAGCTTTCTTT	CASRDRWSVNTEAFF
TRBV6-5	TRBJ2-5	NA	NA	TGTGCCAGCAGTTACTCGCTACAATCTCGGGCCCAGTACTTC	CASSYSLQSRAQYF
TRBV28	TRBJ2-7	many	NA	TGTGCCAGCAGTTTCCAGAGTCTCGGGGTCTACGAGCAGTACTTC	CASSFQSLGVYEQYF
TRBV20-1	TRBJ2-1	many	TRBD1	TGCAGTGCTAGGGACAGGGCTTCTGAGCAGTTCTTC	CSARDRASEQFF
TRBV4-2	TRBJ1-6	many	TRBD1	TGTGCCAGCAGCGGGGACAGGGAAATATCACCCCTCCACTTT	CASSGDREISPLHF
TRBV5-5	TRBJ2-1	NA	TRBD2	TGTGCCAGCAGCTTATCCGGGACTAGCGTCAACAATGAGCAGTTCTTC	CASSLSGTSVNNEQFF
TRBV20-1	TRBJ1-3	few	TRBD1	TGCAGTGCACAGAGGGGGCACTCTGGAAACACCATATATTTT	CSAQRGHSGNTIYF
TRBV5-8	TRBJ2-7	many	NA	TGTGCCAGCAGCGACCTTTCATCCGTCGAGCAGTACTTC	CASSDLSSVEQYF
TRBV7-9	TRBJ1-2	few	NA	TGTGCCAGCACGCAGAACTACTATGGCTACACCTTC	CASTQNYYGYTF
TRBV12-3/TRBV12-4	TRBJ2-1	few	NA	TGTGCCAGCAGTCCAGAGGACATTCGCTCCTACAATGAGCAGTTCTTC	CASSPEDIRSYNEQFF
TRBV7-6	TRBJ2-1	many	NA	TGTGCCAGCAGCTTAATTGCAGGGGACAATGAGCAGTTCTTC	CASSLIAGDNEQFF
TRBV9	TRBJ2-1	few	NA	TGTGCCAGCAGCGTAGGGGGGCCTGAGCAGTTCTTC	CASSVGGPEQFF
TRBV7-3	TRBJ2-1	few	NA	TGTGCCAGCAGCTTATTGTCAGGGAGTAGGGGTGAGCAGTTCTTC	CASSLLSGSRGEQFF
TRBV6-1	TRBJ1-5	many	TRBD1	TGTGCCAGCAGCCGCGCCGGACAGGGCAATCAGCCCCAGCATTTT	CASSRAGQGNQPQHF
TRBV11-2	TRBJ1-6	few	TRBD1	TGTGCCAGCAGCTTAGCGACAGGGGGCACCTATAATTCACCCCTCCACTTT	CASSLATGGTYNSPLHF
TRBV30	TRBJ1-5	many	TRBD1	TGTGCCGGACAGGGCCATCAGCCCCAGCATTTT	CAGQGHQPQHF